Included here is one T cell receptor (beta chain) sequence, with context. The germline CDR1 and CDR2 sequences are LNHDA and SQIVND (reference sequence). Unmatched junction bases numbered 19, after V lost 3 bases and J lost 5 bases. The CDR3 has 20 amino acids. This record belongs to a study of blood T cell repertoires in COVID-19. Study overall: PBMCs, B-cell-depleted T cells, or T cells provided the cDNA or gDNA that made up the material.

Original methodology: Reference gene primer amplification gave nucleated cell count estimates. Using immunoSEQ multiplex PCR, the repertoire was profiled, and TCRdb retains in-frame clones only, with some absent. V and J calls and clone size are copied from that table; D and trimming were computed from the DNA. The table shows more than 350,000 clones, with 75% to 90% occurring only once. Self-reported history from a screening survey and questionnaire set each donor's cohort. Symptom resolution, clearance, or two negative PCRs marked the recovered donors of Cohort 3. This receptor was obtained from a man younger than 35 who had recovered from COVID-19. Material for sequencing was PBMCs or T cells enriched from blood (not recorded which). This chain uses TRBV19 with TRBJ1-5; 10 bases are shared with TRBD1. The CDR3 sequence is CASSIWGRRDRGPGDQPQHF. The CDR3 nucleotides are TGTGCCAGTAGTATTTGGGGCCGCCGGGACAGGGGACCCGGTGATCAGCCCCAGCATTTT.